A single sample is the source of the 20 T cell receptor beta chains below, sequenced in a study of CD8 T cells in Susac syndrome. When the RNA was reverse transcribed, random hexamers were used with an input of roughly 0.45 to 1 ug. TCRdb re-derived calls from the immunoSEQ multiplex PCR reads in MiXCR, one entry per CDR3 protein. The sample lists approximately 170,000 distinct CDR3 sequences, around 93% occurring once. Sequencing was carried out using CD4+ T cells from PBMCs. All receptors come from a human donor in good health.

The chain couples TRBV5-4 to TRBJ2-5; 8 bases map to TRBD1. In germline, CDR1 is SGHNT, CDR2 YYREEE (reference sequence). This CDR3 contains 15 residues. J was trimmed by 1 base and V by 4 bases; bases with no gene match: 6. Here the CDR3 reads CASSPTGVRQETQYF. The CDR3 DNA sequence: TGTGCCAGCAGCCCGACAGGGGTCCGCCAAGAGACCCAGTACTTC.

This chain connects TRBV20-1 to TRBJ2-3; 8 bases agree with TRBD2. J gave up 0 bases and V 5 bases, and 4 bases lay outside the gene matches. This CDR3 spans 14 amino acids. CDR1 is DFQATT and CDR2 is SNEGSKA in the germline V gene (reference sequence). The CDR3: CSAPLAASTDTQYF. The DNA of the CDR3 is TGCAGTGCTCCACTAGCGGCTAGCACAGATACGCAGTATTTT.

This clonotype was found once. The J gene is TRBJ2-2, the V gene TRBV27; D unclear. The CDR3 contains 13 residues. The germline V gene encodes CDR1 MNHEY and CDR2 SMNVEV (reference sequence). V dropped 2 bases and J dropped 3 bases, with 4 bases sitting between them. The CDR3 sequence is CASSLVYTGELFF. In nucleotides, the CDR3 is TGTGCCAGCAGTTTAGTCTACACCGGGGAGCTGTTTTTT.

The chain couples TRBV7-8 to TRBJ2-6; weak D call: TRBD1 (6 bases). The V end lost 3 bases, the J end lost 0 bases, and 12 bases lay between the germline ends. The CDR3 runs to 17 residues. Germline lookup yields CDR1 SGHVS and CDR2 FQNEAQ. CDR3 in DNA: TGTGCCAGCAGCTTCGGGACACCTTACTCTGGGGCCAACGTCCTGACTTTC. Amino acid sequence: CASSFGTPYSGANVLTF.

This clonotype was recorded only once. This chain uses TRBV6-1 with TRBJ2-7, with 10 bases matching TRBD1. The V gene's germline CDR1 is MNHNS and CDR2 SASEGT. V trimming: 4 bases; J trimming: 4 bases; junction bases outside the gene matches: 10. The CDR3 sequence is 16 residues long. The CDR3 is CASSAVPGQGLYEQYF. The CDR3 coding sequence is TGTGCCAGCAGTGCTGTACCGGGACAGGGGTTGTACGAGCAGTACTTC.

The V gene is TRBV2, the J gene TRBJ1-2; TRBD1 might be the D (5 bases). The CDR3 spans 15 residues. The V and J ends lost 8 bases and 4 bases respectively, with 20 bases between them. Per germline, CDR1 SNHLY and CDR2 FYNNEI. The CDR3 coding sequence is TGTGCCAGCGGGGGAGGTGGTGAACAGTTCTATGGCTACACCTTC. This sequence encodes CASGGGGEQFYGYTF. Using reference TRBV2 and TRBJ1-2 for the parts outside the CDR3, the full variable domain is EPEVTQTPSHQVTQMGQEVILRCVPISNHLYFYWYRQILGQKVEFLVSFYNNEISEKSEIFDDQFSVERPDGSNFTLKIRSTKLEDSAMYFCASGGGGEQFYGYTFGSGTRLTVV.

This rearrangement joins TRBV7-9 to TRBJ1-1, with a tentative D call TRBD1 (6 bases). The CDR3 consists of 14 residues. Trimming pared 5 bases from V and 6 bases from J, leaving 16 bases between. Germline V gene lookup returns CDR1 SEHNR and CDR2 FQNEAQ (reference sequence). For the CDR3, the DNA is TGTGCCAGCAGCCTTCCGACAGGTAGGGCTGAAGCTTTCTTT. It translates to CASSLPTGRAEAFF.

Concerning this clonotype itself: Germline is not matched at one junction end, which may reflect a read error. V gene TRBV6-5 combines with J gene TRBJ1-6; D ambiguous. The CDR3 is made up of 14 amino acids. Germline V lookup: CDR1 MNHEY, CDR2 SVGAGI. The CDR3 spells CTRKAGVYNSPLHF. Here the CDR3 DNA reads TGTACCAGGAAGGCTGGGGTCTATAATTCACCCCTCCACTTT.

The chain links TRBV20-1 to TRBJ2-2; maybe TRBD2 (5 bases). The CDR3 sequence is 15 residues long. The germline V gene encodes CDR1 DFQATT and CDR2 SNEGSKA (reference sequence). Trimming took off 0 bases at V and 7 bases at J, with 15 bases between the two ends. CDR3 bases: TGCAGTGCTAGAGATCCCGGAGCCGGAGGCGGGGAGCTGTTTTTT. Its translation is CSARDPGAGGGELFF.

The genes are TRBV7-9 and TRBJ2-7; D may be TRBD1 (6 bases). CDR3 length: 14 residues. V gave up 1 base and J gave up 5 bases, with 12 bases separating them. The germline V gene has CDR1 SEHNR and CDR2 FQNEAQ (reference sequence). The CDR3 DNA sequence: TGTGCCAGCAGCTTAGTGGGGGCCCGGGACGAGCAGTACTTC. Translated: CASSLVGARDEQYF.

This chain's CDR3 is CASSYSWSYNSPLHF. Written as DNA, the CDR3 is TGTGCCAGCAGTTACAGTTGGTCCTATAATTCACCCCTCCACTTT. V is TRBV6-5 and J is TRBJ1-6; D is undetermined. Germline V gene lookup returns CDR1 MNHEY and CDR2 SVGAGI. This CDR3 region has 15 residues. With 2 bases removed from V and 1 base from J, the gap between germline ends came to 6 bases.

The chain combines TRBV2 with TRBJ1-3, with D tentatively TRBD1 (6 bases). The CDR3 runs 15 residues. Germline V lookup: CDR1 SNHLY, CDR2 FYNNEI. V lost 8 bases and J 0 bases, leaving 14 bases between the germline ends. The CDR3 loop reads CASEEGGYSGNTIYF. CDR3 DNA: TGTGCCAGCGAAGAGGGGGGTTACTCTGGAAACACCATATATTTT.

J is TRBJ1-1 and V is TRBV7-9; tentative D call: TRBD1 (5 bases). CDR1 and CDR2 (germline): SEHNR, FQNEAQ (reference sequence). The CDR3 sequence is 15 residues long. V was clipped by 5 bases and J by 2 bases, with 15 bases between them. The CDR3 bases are TGTGCCAGCAGCAGACCCGGGACGGTTAACACTGAAGCTTTCTTT. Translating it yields CASSRPGTVNTEAFF. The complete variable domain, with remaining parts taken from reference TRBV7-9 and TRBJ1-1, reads DTGVSQNPRHKITKRGQNVTFRCDPISEHNRLYWYRQTLGQGPEFLTYFQNEAQLEKSRLLSDRFSAERPKGSFSTLEIQRTEQGDSAMYLCASSRPGTVNTEAFFGQGTRLTVV.

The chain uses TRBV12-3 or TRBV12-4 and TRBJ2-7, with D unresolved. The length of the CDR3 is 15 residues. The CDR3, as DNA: TGTGTCACGTTAGGGAAGGGCCTCAAAGCGTTCGAGCAGTACTTC. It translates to CVTLGKGLKAFEQYF.

DNA for the CDR3: TGTGCCAGCAGTTATGGACAGGCGTATGGCTACACCTTC. Residues: CASSYGQAYGYTF. The J gene is TRBJ1-2, the V gene TRBV6-5, with 7 bases aligning to TRBD1. This CDR3 contains 13 residues. Trimming removed 3 bases from V and 5 bases from J; junction bases left unmatched: 3. CDR1 and CDR2 from the germline V gene are MNHEY and SVGAGI.

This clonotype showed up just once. In DNA, the CDR3 is TGTGCCATCAGTCCAATGAACACTGAAGCTTTCTTT. Protein product: CAISPMNTEAFF. The chain uses TRBV10-3 and TRBJ1-1; D is unclear. This CDR3 spans 12 amino acids. The V gene lost 5 bases and the J gene lost 0 bases, with 4 bases spanning the gap. Germline-derived CDR1 and CDR2 are ENHRY and SYGVKD.

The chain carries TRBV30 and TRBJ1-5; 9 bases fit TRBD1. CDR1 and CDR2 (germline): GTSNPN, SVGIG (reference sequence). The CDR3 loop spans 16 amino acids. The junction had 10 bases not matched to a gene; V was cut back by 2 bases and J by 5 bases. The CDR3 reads CAWSMTPGQGYQPQHF. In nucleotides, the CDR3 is TGTGCCTGGAGTATGACTCCGGGACAGGGATATCAGCCCCAGCATTTT.

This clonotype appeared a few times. CDR3 amino acids: CSVEGTVNTEAFF. CDR3 DNA: TGCAGCGTTGAGGGGACAGTGAACACTGAAGCTTTCTTT. This rearrangement joins TRBV29-1 to TRBJ1-1; TRBD1 matches 7 bases. Germline CDR1 SQVTM, CDR2 ANQGSEA. This CDR3 is built from 13 residues. The junction had 1 base not matched to a gene; V was cut back by 3 bases and J by 0 bases.

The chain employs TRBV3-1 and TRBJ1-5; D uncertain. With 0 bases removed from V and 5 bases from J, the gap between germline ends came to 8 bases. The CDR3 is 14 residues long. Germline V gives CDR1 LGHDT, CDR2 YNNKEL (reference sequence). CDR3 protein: CASSQDSEYQPQHF. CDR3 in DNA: TGTGCCAGCAGCCAAGATTCTGAGTATCAGCCCCAGCATTTT.

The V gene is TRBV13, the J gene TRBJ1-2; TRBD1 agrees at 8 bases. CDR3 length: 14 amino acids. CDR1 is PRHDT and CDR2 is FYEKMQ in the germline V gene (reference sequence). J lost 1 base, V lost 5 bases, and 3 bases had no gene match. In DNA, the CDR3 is TGTGCCAGCAGCGGACAGGGCGGTAACTATGGCTACACCTTC. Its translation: CASSGQGGNYGYTF.